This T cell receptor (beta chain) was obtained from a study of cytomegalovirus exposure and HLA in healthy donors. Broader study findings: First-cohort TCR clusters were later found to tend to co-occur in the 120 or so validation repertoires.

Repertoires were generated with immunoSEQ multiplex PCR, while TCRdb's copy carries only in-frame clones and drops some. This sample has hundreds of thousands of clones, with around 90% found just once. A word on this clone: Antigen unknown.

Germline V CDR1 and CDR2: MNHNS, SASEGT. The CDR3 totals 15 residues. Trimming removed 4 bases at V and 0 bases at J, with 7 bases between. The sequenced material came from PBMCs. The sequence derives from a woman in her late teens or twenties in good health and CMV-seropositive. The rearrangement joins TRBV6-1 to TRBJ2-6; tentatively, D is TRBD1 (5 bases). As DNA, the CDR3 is TGTGCCAGCAGTGCGGACAACTCTGGGGCCAACGTCCTGACTTTC. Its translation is CASSADNSGANVLTF.